The 21 T cell receptor beta chains in this list originate from one sample, sequenced in a study of Graves' ophthalmopathy and Graves' hyperthyroidism. Researchers took RNA transcripts and amplified TCR beta CDR3 regions from them. In the first round, RT-PCR was carried out with HTBI primers, and a multiplex PCR formed the second round. MiXCR, applied by TCRdb to the multiplex PCR reads, yields one record per CDR3 protein. The repertoire holds 40,000 to 50,000 distinct CDR3 sequences, over 40% seen once, with less than 25% in the top ten. The sample was peripheral blood. The receptors derive from an adult man with Graves' ophthalmopathy.

This chain joins TRBV6-1 and TRBJ2-1; D unclear. V was pared by 5 bases and J by 7 bases, with 12 bases between. The CDR3 totals 13 residues. Germline CDR1 and CDR2: MNHNS and SASEGT. The CDR3 is CASSLKRVNEQFF. The CDR3 DNA sequence: TGTGCCAGCAGTCTCAAACGGGTAAATGAGCAGTTCTTC.

This clonotype occurred many times. J is TRBJ1-6 and V is TRBV6-4; no clear D. The germline V and J ends were trimmed by 3 bases and 2 bases, with 5 bases remaining between them. Germline V gene sequence: CDR1 MRHNA, CDR2 SNTAGT. CDR3 length: 14 residues. The CDR3 sequence is CASSEIAYNSPLHF. CDR3 DNA sequence: TGTGCCAGCAGTGAGATAGCCTATAATTCACCCCTCCACTTT.

This clonotype was observed many times. The chain employs TRBV5-1 and TRBJ2-1; D gene unclear. The CDR3 contains 13 residues. Trimming removed 3 bases at V and 4 bases at J, with 8 bases between. The V gene's germline CDR1 is SGHRS and CDR2 YFSETQ. The CDR3 DNA reads TGCGCCAGCAGCTCTACTATTTACAATGAGCAGTTCTTC. This sequence encodes CASSSTIYNEQFF.

The chain combines TRBV9 with TRBJ2-5; tentative D call: TRBD2 (5 bases). Per the germline V gene, CDR1 is SGDLS and CDR2 is YYNGEE. The V end lost 5 bases, the J end lost 0 bases, and 8 bases lay between the germline ends. This CDR3 region has 13 residues. The CDR3 DNA sequence: TGTGCCAGCAGACCAGCGGACCAAGAGACCCAGTACTTC. Residues: CASRPADQETQYF.

In its sample, this clonotype was seen many times. V gene TRBV12-3 or TRBV12-4 combines with J gene TRBJ2-1; a weak D match, TRBD1 (6 bases). V was pared by 4 bases and J by 7 bases, with 17 bases between. The CDR3 length is 15 residues. In DNA, the CDR3 is TGTGCCAGCAGTTCCCCGGACAGCCACCCAAATGAGCAGTTCTTC. This translates into CASSSPDSHPNEQFF.

This clonotype was found many times. The V gene is TRBV5-8, the J gene TRBJ2-1; TRBD1 agrees at 9 bases. CDR1 is SGHTS and CDR2 is YDEGEE in the germline V gene. The CDR3 runs 15 residues. V lost 7 bases and J lost 4; bases outside the gene matches: 9. CDR3 bases: TGTGCCAGCTCGGGTGGGACAGGGTTTTACAATGAGCAGTTCTTC. It encodes CASSGGTGFYNEQFF.

The V and J genes are TRBV6-6 and TRBJ2-4; D unclear. Germline V gene data show CDR1 as MNHNY and CDR2 as SVGAGI (reference sequence). Trimming removed 5 bases at V and 2 bases at J, with 13 bases between. CDR3 length equals 15 residues. This CDR3 reads CASSEPSGSKNIQYF. The CDR3 DNA is TGTGCCAGCAGTGAACCTAGTGGGTCCAAAAACATTCAGTACTTC.

There are many counts of this clonotype. The DNA of the CDR3 is TGTGCCAGTAGTATCCCCGGGACAGGGAGCTACGAGCAGTACTTC. The encoded protein is CASSIPGTGSYEQYF. The chain links TRBV19 to TRBJ2-7; TRBD1 aligns across 9 bases. CDR1 is LNHDA, CDR2 SQIVND, per germline (reference sequence). The CDR3 runs to 15 residues. V lost 3 bases and J lost 3; bases outside the gene matches: 6.

This clonotype was counted many times. This chain links TRBV5-6 with TRBJ2-6, with unresolved D. Germline loops: CDR1 SGHDT, CDR2 YYEEEE. The length of the CDR3 is 16 residues. With 1 base removed from V and 0 bases from J, the gap between germline ends came to 8 bases. For the CDR3, the DNA is TGTGCCAGCAGCTTGCCCTCTGGCTCTGGGGCCAACGTCCTGACTTTC. Amino acids: CASSLPSGSGANVLTF.

This clonotype was recorded at least ten times. This chain connects TRBV5-6 to TRBJ2-3; tentatively, D is TRBD1 or TRBD2 (6 bases each). V lost 3 bases and J 0 bases, leaving 11 bases between the germline ends. The germline V gene encodes CDR1 SGHDT and CDR2 YYEEEE. The CDR3 extends over 15 amino acids. In nucleotides, the CDR3 is TGTGCCAGCAGCTCGCGGGACACAAGCACAGATACGCAGTATTTT. It yields the protein CASSSRDTSTDTQYF.

To note about this clonotype: This may stem from a read error, because a much larger clone lies one nucleotide away. J is TRBJ1-3 and V is TRBV13, with a weak D call TRBD1 (6 bases). There are 14 residues in the CDR3. Germline CDR1 PRHDT, CDR2 FYEKMQ (reference sequence). The CDR3 DNA reads as TGTGTCAGCAGCCAACAGGGAGTCGGAAACACCATATGTTTT. It codes for CVSSQQGVGNTICF. The full variable domain, its missing parts supplied by reference TRBV13 and TRBJ1-3, is AAGVIQSPRHLIKEKRETATLKCYPIPRHDTVYWYQQGPGQDPQFLISFYEKMQSDKGSIPDRFSAQQFSDYHSELNMSSLELGDSALYFCVSSQQGVGNTICFGEGSWLTVV.

This clonotype was counted a few times. The gene calls are TRBV19 and TRBJ2-3; possibly TRBD2 for D (6 bases). The CDR3 runs 14 residues. Germline V gene lookup returns CDR1 LNHDA and CDR2 SQIVND (reference sequence). The V end lost 7 bases, the J end lost 0 bases, and 11 bases lay between the germline ends. CDR3 amino acids: CASTAGTSTDTQYF. The CDR3 nucleotides read TGTGCCAGTACAGCCGGGACTAGCACAGATACGCAGTATTTT.

This clonotype appeared many times. V and J are TRBV2 and TRBJ1-4, with TRBD1 matching over 7 bases. The CDR3 is 15 amino acids. In germline, CDR1 is SNHLY, CDR2 FYNNEI. The trim removed 4 bases at V and 8 bases at J, leaving 10 bases unmatched. The CDR3 DNA reads TGTGCCAGCAGTGGGACAGGAGGGTTTAACGAAAAACTGTTTTTT. Protein product: CASSGTGGFNEKLFF.

V usage is TRBV20-1 and J usage is TRBJ2-1; TRBD2 aligns across 13 bases. V was pared by 3 bases and J by 7 bases, with 3 bases of the junction left unmatched. Germline CDR1 DFQATT, CDR2 SNEGSKA (reference sequence). CDR3 length equals 14 residues. In DNA, the CDR3 is TGCAGTGCTAGGTCACTAGCGGGAGGGAATGAGCAGTTCTTC. It encodes CSARSLAGGNEQFF.

The rearrangement links TRBV6-1 to TRBJ2-7; D perhaps matches TRBD1 (5 bases). This CDR3 is 14 amino acids long. Germline CDR1 MNHNS, CDR2 SASEGT. Trimming removed 10 bases at V and 5 bases at J, with 21 bases between. Here the CDR3 reads CATARTARANEQYF. The CDR3 region has the DNA TGTGCCACCGCGAGGACGGCCAGGGCTAACGAGCAGTACTTC.

This clonotype was seen ten or more times. The rearrangement joins TRBV29-1 to TRBJ1-1; D ambiguous. The CDR3 runs 13 residues. Looked up from germline, CDR1 is SQVTM and CDR2 is ANQGSEA. The V end lost 2 bases, the J end lost 4 bases, and 11 bases lay between the germline ends. The CDR3 bases are TGCAGCGTTGAACTATGGGGTGGCACTGAAGCTTTCTTT. Its protein product is CSVELWGGTEAFF.

The gene calls are TRBV10-3 and TRBJ2-2; the match to TRBD1 covers 7 bases. Trimming took 6 bases from V and 9 from J; bases not matched to a gene: 10. The germline V gene has CDR1 ENHRY and CDR2 SYGVKD. The CDR3 has 14 amino acids. The CDR3 DNA follows: TGTGCCATCAGGGAGACAGGGTCCCAGTGGGAGCTGTTTTTT. This gives the protein CAIRETGSQWELFF.

The rearrangement joins TRBV29-1 to TRBJ1-4; 8 bases line up with TRBD1. In germline, CDR1 is SQVTM, CDR2 ANQGSEA. With V trimmed by 7 bases and J by 3 bases, 7 bases remained unmatched. The CDR3 extends over 14 amino acids. CDR3 sequence: CSGRKTGANEKLFF. The CDR3 nucleotides are TGCAGCGGGCGGAAGACAGGGGCTAATGAAAAACTGTTTTTT. Full variable domain (outside the CDR3, taken from reference TRBV29-1 and TRBJ1-4): SAVISQKPSRDICQRGTSLTIQCQVDSQVTMMFWYRQQPGQSLTLIATANQGSEATYESGFVIDKFPISRPNLTFSTLTVSNMSPEDSSIYLCSGRKTGANEKLFFGSGTQLSVL.

J is TRBJ2-7 and V is TRBV5-1, with a weak D call TRBD2 (6 bases). Deletions cut 4 bases from V and 2 bases from J, with 16 bases between. Germline V gene sequence: CDR1 SGHRS, CDR2 YFSETQ. This CDR3 spans 15 amino acids. In DNA form, the CDR3 reads TGCGCCAGCAGCCCGGGGTTGGGGGGAGCCTACGAGCAGTACTTC. The encoded protein is CASSPGLGGAYEQYF.

V usage is TRBV24-1 and J usage is TRBJ2-7; 9 nucleotides line up with TRBD1. This CDR3 spans 16 amino acids. The germline V gene encodes CDR1 KGHDR and CDR2 SFDVKD. Trimming took 8 bases from V and 1 from J; bases not matched to a gene: 11. The CDR3 sequence: CATIVEGTGFSYEQYF. As DNA, the CDR3 is TGTGCCACCATAGTGGAGGGGACAGGGTTTTCCTACGAGCAGTACTTC.

In its sample, this clonotype was seen many times. This rearrangement joins TRBV6-2 or TRBV6-3 to TRBJ2-3; possibly TRBD2 for D (6 bases). The CDR3 has 15 residues. The germline V and J ends were trimmed by 4 bases and 2 bases, with 13 bases remaining between them. The germline V gene has CDR1 MNHEY and CDR2 SVGEGT. The CDR3 nucleotides read TGTGCCAGCAGTTCATCAGCGGGCCTCACAGATACGCAGTATTTT. Its translation is CASSSSAGLTDTQYF.